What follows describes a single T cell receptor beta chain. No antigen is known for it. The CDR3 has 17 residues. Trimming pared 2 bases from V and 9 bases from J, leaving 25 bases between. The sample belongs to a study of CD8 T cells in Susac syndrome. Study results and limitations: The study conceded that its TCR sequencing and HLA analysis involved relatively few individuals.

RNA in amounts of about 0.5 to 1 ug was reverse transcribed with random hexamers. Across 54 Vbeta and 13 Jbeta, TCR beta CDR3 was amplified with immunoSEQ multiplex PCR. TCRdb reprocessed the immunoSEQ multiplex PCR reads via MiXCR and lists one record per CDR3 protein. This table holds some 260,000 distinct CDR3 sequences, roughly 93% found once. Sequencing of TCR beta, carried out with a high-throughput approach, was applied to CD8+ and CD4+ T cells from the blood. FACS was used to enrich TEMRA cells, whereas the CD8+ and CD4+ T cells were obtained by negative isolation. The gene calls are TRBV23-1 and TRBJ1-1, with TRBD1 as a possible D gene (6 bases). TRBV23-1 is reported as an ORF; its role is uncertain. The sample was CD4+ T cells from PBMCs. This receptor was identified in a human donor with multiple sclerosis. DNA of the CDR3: TGCGCCAGCAGTCAACCCCTATTTAGGGGGGGACTTTATCAAGCTTTCTTT. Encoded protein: CASSQPLFRGGLYQAFF.